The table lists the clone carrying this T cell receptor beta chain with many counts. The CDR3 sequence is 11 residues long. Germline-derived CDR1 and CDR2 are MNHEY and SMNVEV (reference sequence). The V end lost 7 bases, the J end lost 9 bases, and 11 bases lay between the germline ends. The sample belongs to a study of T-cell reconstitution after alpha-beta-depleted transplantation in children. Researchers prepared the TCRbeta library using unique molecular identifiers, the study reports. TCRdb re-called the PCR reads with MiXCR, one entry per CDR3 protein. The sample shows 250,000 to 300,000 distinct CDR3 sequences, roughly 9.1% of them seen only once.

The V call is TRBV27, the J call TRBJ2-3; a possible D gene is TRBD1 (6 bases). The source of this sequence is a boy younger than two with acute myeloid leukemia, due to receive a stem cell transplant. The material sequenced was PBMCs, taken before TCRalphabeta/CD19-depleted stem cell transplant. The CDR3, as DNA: TGTGCCAGCACCCAGGGGCGGACGCAGTATTTT. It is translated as CASTQGRTQYF.